The 26 T cell receptor beta chains reported below all come from one sample, sequenced in a study of blood T cells in healthy people across ages. Alongside a J-beta primer mix, a sample-barcoded 5' primer served in a second PCR lasting about 7 to 12 cycles. Via MiXCR, TCRdb re-called the 5' RACE reads, giving one row per CDR3 protein. The sample has over 500,000 distinct CDR3 sequences; 52% are singletons. The sequencing input was blood. These receptors originate from a woman older than 75 in good health.

In its sample, this clonotype was seen many times. The V gene is TRBV12-3 or TRBV12-4, the J gene TRBJ1-2; D not resolved. With 6 bases removed from V and 1 base from J, the gap between germline ends came to 15 bases. The CDR3 totals 15 residues. CDR3 DNA: TGTGCCAGCAGCCCCGGACGGTGGGATAACTATGGCTACACCTTC. Protein product: CASSPGRWDNYGYTF.

The table lists this clonotype with a few counts. V gene TRBV24-1 combines with J gene TRBJ2-5; D is possibly TRBD1 or TRBD2 (5 bases each). Germline V gene sequence: CDR1 KGHDR, CDR2 SFDVKD. CDR3 length: 14 residues. Trimming pared 9 bases from V and 11 bases from J, leaving 24 bases between. The CDR3 nucleotides are TGTGCCACCCGGGGCAGCTCAGACTACAATGAGCAGTACTTC. Translating gives CATRGSSDYNEQYF.

This chain joins TRBV29-1 and TRBJ1-3; D gene uncertain. Germline CDR1 reads SQVTM; CDR2 reads ANQGSEA. There are 11 residues in the CDR3. The V gene lost 4 bases and the J gene lost 5 bases, with 6 bases spanning the gap. The CDR3 DNA reads TGCAGCGTTGCCCGGCGAAACACCATATATTTT. Its translation is CSVARRNTIYF.

Points on this clonotype: Given a much more abundant clone one base away, this may be a read error. The chain couples TRBV9 to TRBJ2-5, with a weak D call TRBD1 (5 bases). The J call could be wrong; TRBJ2-7 is a better fit for the DNA end. Germline V gene data show CDR1 as SGDLS and CDR2 as YYNGEE. The CDR3 contains 15 residues. The CDR3 loop is CASSVTQGSSCEQYF. The CDR3 region has the DNA TGTGCCAGCAGCGTAACGCAGGGAAGCTCCTGCGAGCAGTACTTC.

Turning to this clonotype: This could be a read error, since a much larger clone is one nucleotide away. This sequence joins TRBV7-2 and TRBJ2-1; D not certain. The assigned J gene may be wrong: the sequence end matches TRBJ2-7 better. CDR3 length: 12 residues. Germline V gives CDR1 SGHTA, CDR2 FQGNSA. The CDR3 bases are TGTGCCAGCAGCTTTGCCTACAATGAGCAGTACTTC. Translation: CASSFAYNEQYF.

This clonotype occurred many times. V gene TRBV20-1 combines with J gene TRBJ2-3; a weak D match, TRBD1 (6 bases). Germline V lookup: CDR1 DFQATT, CDR2 SNEGSKA (reference sequence). The V and J ends lost 5 bases and 6 bases respectively, with 33 bases between them. This CDR3 spans 19 amino acids. This chain's CDR3 is CSASPGLENRVNSRDTQYF. CDR3 nucleotide sequence: TGCAGTGCTTCCCCGGGGTTGGAAAACAGGGTTAACAGTAGGGATACGCAGTATTTT.

V and J are TRBV7-2 and TRBJ2-7; a weak D match, TRBD1 (6 bases). The germline gives CDR1 SGHTA, CDR2 FQGNSA. The CDR3 length is 15 residues. Trimming took off 5 bases at V and 0 bases at J, with 14 bases between the two ends. DNA for the CDR3: TGTGCCAGCAGCGTGGACAGATATAGCTCCTACGAGCAGTACTTC. Protein sequence: CASSVDRYSSYEQYF.

This clonotype was counted a few times. The chain couples TRBV13 to TRBJ2-1; 7 bases align to TRBD2. Germline V CDR1 and CDR2: PRHDT, FYEKMQ (reference sequence). V was pared by 6 bases and J by 4 bases, with 3 bases of the junction left unmatched. The CDR3 has 13 residues. The CDR3 DNA sequence: TGTGCCAGCAGAGAAGCGGGGTACAATGAGCAGTTCTTC. Protein sequence: CASREAGYNEQFF.

The V gene is TRBV6-1, the J gene TRBJ2-2; the match to TRBD1 covers 9 bases. The CDR3 length is 15 residues. Trimming took 3 bases from V and 3 from J; bases not matched to a gene: 2. The germline gives CDR1 MNHNS, CDR2 SASEGT. CDR3 sequence: CASSDRDRDTGELFF. The DNA for the CDR3 is TGTGCCAGCAGTGACCGGGACAGGGACACCGGGGAGCTGTTTTTT.

This chain links TRBV14 with TRBJ2-6; D is possibly TRBD2 (6 bases). V shed 1 base and J shed 0 bases, with 22 bases lying between them. CDR3 size: 21 residues. Germline CDR1 and CDR2: SGHDN and FVKESK. The chain's CDR3 is CASSQGKMIGGASSGANVLTF. The DNA of the CDR3 is TGTGCCAGCAGCCAAGGCAAGATGATTGGAGGGGCCTCCTCTGGGGCCAACGTCCTGACTTTC.

The table lists this clonotype with a few counts. V usage is TRBV6-2 or TRBV6-3 and J usage is TRBJ2-3, with D possibly TRBD1 on 6 matching bases. This CDR3 contains 13 residues. Germline CDR1 MNHEY, CDR2 SVGEGT. The V and J ends lost 5 bases and 7 bases respectively, with 13 bases between them. The CDR3 here is CASSSRGANTQYF. The CDR3 DNA follows: TGTGCCAGCAGTAGCAGGGGAGCCAATACGCAGTATTTT.

The chain has TRBV12-3 or TRBV12-4 and TRBJ2-4; 7 bases are shared with TRBD1. The J call may be incorrect, as the DNA end agrees better with TRBJ2-7. This CDR3 has 16 residues. The CDR3 loop reads CASSTYTSGQSYEQYF. The CDR3 DNA sequence: TGTGCCAGCAGCACATATACGTCGGGACAGAGCTACGAGCAGTACTTC.

The table lists this clonotype with many counts. Written as DNA, the CDR3 is TGTGCCAGCAGCCCCGAAGTATTTACCAGGGGTACCGCCAACGTCCTGACTTTC. It is translated as CASSPEVFTRGTANVLTF. This chain connects TRBV6-1 to TRBJ2-6; D may be TRBD1 (6 bases). Germline values: CDR1 MNHNS, CDR2 SASEGT. CDR3 length equals 18 residues. Trimming took 6 bases from V and 7 from J, leaving 25 bases between them.

In this sample, this clonotype turned up once. This clone may be a read error of a much larger clone one base away. This chain uses TRBV29-1 with TRBJ2-1, with 8 nucleotides matching TRBD2. The CDR3 is made up of 13 amino acids. Germline V gives CDR1 SQVTM, CDR2 ANQGSEA. CDR3 bases: TGCAGCGGGTCCCTCCGGGAGGGCAATGGGCAGTTCTTC. This sequence encodes CSGSLREGNGQFF.

This clonotype was found many times. This may be a read error: a much more frequent sequence differs by one nucleotide. The V gene is TRBV6-6, the J gene TRBJ2-1, with 11 bases identical to TRBD2. The end of the DNA fits TRBJ2-7 better, so the J call may be wrong. The CDR3 loop spans 16 amino acids. CDR1 is MNHNY and CDR2 is SVGAGI in the germline V gene (reference sequence). CDR3 sequence reads: CASSPGTSGTYNEQYF. CDR3 DNA: TGTGCCAGCAGTCCCGGGACTAGCGGTACCTACAATGAGCAGTACTTC.

The chain combines TRBV20-1 with TRBJ2-3; D uncertain. CDR1 and CDR2 from the germline V gene are DFQATT and SNEGSKA (reference sequence). The CDR3 is 11 residues long. V lost 5 bases, J lost 6 bases, and 9 bases lay in between. The CDR3 region has the DNA TGCAGTGCTTTTGGGTCCGATACGCAGTATTTT. Translating it yields CSAFGSDTQYF.

The V call is TRBV7-2, the J call TRBJ2-3; 10 bases line up with TRBD2. This CDR3 has 15 residues. Trimming cost V 5 bases and J 5 bases; bases outside gene matches: 7. Germline V gene data show CDR1 as SGHTA and CDR2 as FQGNSA. The CDR3 nucleotides are TGTGCCAGCAGCGCTCTAGCGGGGGTAGGAGATACGCAGTATTTT. Translated, it gives CASSALAGVGDTQYF.

In its sample, this clonotype was seen many times. This sequence joins TRBV29-1 and TRBJ2-1; possibly TRBD2 for D (5 bases). The CDR3 spans 14 residues. Germline V CDR1 and CDR2: SQVTM, ANQGSEA. V was cut by 1 base and J by 5 bases, with 12 bases left in between. CDR3 nucleotides: TGCAGCGTTGAAGGGCGGGTGTTTAACAATGAGCAGTTCTTC. Its protein is CSVEGRVFNNEQFF.

J is TRBJ2-7 and V is TRBV20-1; the D is unclear. From germline, CDR1 is DFQATT and CDR2 SNEGSKA (reference sequence). Trimming left V 3 bases short and J 1 base short, with 10 bases between. The CDR3 is 13 residues long. CDR3 nucleotide sequence: TGCAGTGCTAGTAAAAGGGTATCCTACGAGCAGTACTTC. This gives the protein CSASKRVSYEQYF.

This clonotype has a single count. V and J are TRBV12-3 or TRBV12-4 and TRBJ2-7; D remains unclear. The end of the DNA aligns better with TRBJ2-5, so the J call may be wrong. CDR3 length: 13 amino acids. The CDR3 protein is CASSKGIKETQYF. CDR3 DNA sequence: TGTGCCAGCAGTAAAGGGATTAAAGAGACCCAGTACTTC.

Concerning this clonotype: A much larger clonotype is one base distant, so this may be a read error. The CDR3 DNA sequence: TGTGTCAGCAGCGAACGGACTAGCGCAAGCACAGATACGCAGTATTTT. Its protein is CVSSERTSASTDTQYF. The genes are TRBV9 and TRBJ2-3, with 9 positions matching TRBD2. This CDR3 is 16 amino acids long. Germline CDR1 SGDLS, CDR2 YYNGEE.

This clonotype was observed a handful of times. A single base separates this from a much larger clone, so it may be a read error. This sequence joins TRBV25-1 and TRBJ2-5; perhaps TRBD2 as D (6 bases). V lost 3 bases and J 0 bases, leaving 11 bases between the germline ends. Germline V gene sequence: CDR1 MGHDK, CDR2 SYGVNS. The CDR3 runs 15 residues. CDR3 DNA sequence: TGTGCCAGCAGTGATGCGGGGTGGTACCAAGAGACCCAGTACTTC. This encodes CASSDAGWYQETQYF.

This clonotype was detected ten times or more. This chain links TRBV28 with TRBJ1-2, with TRBD1 identical over 10 bases. V was pared by 7 bases and J by 8 bases, with 7 bases of the junction left unmatched. Germline CDR1 and CDR2: MDHEN and SYDVKM. The CDR3 sequence is 13 residues long. Here the CDR3 reads CASNRDRGGGYTF. Written as DNA, the CDR3 is TGTGCCAGCAACCGGGACAGGGGAGGAGGCTACACCTTC.

Many counts were recorded for this clonotype. Here the CDR3 reads CASSLDPPGLAGFWGEQFF. The CDR3 DNA reads TGTGCCAGCAGCTTAGACCCCCCCGGACTAGCGGGCTTTTGGGGTGAGCAGTTCTTC. The J gene is TRBJ2-1, the V gene TRBV7-6; 11 nucleotides align to TRBD2. V shed 1 base and J 9 bases; nucleotides not matched to a gene: 17. Germline-derived CDR1 and CDR2 are SGHVS and FNYEAQ. This CDR3 has 19 residues.

J is TRBJ2-7 and V is TRBV27; TRBD2 matches 11 bases. This CDR3 is built from 13 residues. Per the germline V gene, CDR1 is MNHEY and CDR2 is SMNVEV (reference sequence). After removal of 5 bases from V and 7 bases from J, the junction contained 4 bases not matched to a gene. The CDR3 loop reads CASSVSGRDEQYF. CDR3 nucleotide sequence: TGTGCCAGCAGTGTTAGCGGGAGGGATGAGCAGTACTTC.

The V gene is TRBV3-1, the J gene TRBJ1-2; 7 bases are a match to TRBD1. Germline lookup yields CDR1 LGHDT and CDR2 YNNKEL (reference sequence). The junction had 4 bases not matched to a gene; V was cut back by 1 base and J by 2 bases. The CDR3 covers 15 residues. CDR3 sequence: CASSQGDRENYGYTF. The CDR3 DNA is TGTGCCAGCAGCCAAGGTGACAGGGAAAACTATGGCTACACCTTC.